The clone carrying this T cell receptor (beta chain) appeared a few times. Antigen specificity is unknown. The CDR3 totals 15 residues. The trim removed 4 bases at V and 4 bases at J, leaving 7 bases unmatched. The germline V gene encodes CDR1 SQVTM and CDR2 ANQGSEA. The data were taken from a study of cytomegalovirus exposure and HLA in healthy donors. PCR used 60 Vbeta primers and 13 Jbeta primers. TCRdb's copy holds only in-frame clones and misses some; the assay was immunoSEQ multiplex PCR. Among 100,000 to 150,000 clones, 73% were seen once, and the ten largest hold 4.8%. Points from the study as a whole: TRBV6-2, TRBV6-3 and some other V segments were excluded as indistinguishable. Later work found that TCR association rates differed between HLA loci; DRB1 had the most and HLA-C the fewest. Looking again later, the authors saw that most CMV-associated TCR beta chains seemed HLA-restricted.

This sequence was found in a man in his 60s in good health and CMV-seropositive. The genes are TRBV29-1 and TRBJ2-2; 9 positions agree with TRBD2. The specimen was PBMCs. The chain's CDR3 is CSVGASGGSTGELFF. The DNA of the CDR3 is TGCAGCGTTGGGGCAAGCGGGGGGTCCACCGGGGAGCTGTTTTTT.